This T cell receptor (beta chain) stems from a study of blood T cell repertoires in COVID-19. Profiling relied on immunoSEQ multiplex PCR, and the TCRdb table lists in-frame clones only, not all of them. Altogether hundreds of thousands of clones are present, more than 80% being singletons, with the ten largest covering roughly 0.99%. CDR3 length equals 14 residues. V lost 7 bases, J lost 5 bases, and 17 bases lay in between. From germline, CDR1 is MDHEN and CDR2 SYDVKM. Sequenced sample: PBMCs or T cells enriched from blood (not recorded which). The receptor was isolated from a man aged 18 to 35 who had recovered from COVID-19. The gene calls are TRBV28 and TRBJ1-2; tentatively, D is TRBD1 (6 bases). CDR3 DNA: TGTGCCAGCAATGGGAGGGGGGGCGAGTATGGCTACACCTTC. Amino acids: CASNGRGGEYGYTF.